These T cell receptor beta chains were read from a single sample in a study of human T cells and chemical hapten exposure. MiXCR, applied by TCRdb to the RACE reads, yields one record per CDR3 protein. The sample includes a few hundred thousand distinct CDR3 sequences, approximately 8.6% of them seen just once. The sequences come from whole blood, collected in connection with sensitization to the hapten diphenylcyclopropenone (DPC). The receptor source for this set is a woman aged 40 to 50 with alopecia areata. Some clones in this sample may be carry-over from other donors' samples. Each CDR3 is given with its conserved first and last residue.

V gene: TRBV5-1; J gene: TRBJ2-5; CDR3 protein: CASSRFRDYQETQYF
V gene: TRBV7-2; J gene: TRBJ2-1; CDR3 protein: CASSPAGAWNEQFF
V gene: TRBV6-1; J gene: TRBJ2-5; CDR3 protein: CASSAGQGVRTQYF
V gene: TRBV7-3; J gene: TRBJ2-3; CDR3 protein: CASSSGVGSDTQYF
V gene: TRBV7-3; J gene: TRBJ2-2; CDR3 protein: CASSLKGGRTNTGELFF
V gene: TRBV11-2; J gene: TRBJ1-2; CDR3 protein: CASSTDLGGYGYTF
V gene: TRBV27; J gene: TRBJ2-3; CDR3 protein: CASSIRTGGADTQYF
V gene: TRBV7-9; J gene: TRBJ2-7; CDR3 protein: CATSLEYEQYF
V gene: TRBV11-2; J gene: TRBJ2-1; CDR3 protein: CASSFAPGDRAAFF
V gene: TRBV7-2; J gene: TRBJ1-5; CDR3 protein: CASSGVGVSGNQPQHF
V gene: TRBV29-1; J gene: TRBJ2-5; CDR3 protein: CSVTGAEETQYF
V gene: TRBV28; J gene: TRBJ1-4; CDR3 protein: CASSLMGATNEKLFF
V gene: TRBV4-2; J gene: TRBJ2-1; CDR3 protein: CASSQEGLAAGGNEQFF
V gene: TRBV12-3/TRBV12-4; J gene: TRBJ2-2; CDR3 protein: CASRTQGTGELFF
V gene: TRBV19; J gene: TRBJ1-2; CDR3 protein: CASSARDTSRYGYTF
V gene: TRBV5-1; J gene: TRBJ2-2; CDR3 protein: CASSPGGSGSPRPGELFF
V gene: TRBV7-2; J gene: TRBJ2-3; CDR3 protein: CASSPGNGPRDTQYF
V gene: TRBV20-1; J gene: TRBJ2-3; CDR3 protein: CSAPRWTGGRGTDTQYF
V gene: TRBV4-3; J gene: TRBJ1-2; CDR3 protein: CASSHGYGYTF
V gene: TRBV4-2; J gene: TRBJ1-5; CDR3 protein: CASSQQGALSNQPQHF
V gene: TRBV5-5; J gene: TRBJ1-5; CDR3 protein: CASSSGLRNQPQHF
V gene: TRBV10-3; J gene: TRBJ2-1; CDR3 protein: CAIGPRASGLKNEQFF
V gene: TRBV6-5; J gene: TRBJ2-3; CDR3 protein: CASSYRVDRGDTQYF
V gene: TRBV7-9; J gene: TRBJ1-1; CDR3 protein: CASGDAPLNTEAFF
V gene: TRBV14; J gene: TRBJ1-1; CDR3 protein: CASSGGAADTEAFF
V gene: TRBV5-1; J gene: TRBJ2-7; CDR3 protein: CASSLQRQGANEQYF
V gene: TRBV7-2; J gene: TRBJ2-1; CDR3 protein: CASSSQGASYNEQFF
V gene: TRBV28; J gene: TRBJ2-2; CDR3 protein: CASTYQSPGELFF
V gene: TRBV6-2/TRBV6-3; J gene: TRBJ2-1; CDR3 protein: CASSYSMARAQAVEQFF
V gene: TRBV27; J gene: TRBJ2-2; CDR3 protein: CASSKTGGITGELFF
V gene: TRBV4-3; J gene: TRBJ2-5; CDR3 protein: CASSLTRSGTETQYF
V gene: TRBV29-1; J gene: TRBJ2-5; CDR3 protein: CSVKQGETQYF
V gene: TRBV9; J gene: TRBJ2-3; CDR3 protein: CASSVAATSSTDTQYF
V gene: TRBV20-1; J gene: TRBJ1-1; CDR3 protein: CSARWTGTNTEAFF
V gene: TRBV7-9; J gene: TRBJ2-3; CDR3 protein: CAGSSTDTQYF
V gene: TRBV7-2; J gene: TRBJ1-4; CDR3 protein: CASSRPGSSGEKLFF
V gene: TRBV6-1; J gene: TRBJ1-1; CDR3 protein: CASITLPGTNTEAFF
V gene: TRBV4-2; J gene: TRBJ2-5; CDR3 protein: CASSQTSQREFGTQYF
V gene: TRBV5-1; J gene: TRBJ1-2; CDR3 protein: CASSFGQGGNYGYTF